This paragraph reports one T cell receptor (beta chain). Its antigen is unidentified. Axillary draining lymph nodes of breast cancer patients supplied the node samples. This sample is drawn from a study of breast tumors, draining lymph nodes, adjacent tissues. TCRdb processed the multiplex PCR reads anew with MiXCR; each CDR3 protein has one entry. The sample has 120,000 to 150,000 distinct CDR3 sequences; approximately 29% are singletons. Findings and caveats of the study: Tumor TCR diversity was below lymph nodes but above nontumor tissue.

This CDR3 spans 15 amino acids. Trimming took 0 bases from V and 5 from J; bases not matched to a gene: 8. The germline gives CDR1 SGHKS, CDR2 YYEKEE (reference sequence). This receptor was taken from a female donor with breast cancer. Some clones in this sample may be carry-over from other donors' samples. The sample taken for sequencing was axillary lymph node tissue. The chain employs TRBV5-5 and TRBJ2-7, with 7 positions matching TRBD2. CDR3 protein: CASSLAGGGVNEQYF. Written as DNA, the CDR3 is TGTGCCAGCAGCTTGGCCGGTGGGGGGGTGAACGAGCAGTACTTC. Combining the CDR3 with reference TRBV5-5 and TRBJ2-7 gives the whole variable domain DAGVTQSPTHLIKTRGQQVTLRCSPISGHKSVSWYQQVLGQGPQFIFQYYEKEERGRGNFPDRFSARQFPNYSSELNVNALLLGDSALYLCASSLAGGGVNEQYFGPGTRLTVT.